Each of the 28 T cell receptor beta chains below was sequenced from the same sample in a study of T-cell reconstitution after alpha-beta-depleted transplantation in children. TCRbeta library preparation incorporated unique molecular identifiers. One entry per CDR3 protein, called by TCRdb with MiXCR from the PCR reads. Among about 500,000 distinct CDR3 sequences listed, approximately 29% were seen once. The sequencing used PBMCs from the stem cell graft donor, collected from the stem cell graft. These receptors came from a human donor who donated a stem cell graft to a child with aplastic anemia.

This clonotype has just a few counts. The chain recombines TRBV5-1 with TRBJ2-1; 7 bases fit TRBD2. J was trimmed by 7 bases and V by 0 bases; bases with no gene match: 10. The germline V gene encodes CDR1 SGHRS and CDR2 YFSETQ. The CDR3 loop spans 16 amino acids. Here the CDR3 reads CASSLAPSGGPNEQFF. The CDR3 nucleotides read TGCGCCAGCAGCTTGGCCCCTAGCGGAGGTCCTAATGAGCAGTTCTTC.

This clonotype was detected a few times. The chain has TRBV7-2 and TRBJ1-1, with 8 bases fitting TRBD1. This CDR3 is built from 14 residues. The trim removed 3 bases at V and 5 bases at J, leaving 5 bases unmatched. Germline-derived CDR1 and CDR2 are SGHTA and FQGNSA. CDR3 in amino acids: CASSFRQGHTEAFF. In nucleotides, the CDR3 is TGTGCCAGCAGCTTTAGACAGGGGCATACTGAAGCTTTCTTT.

This clonotype has just a few counts. The genes are TRBV7-2 and TRBJ1-2, with unresolved D. Trimming took 5 bases from V and 8 from J, leaving 21 bases between them. The CDR3 is 15 amino acids. CDR1 and CDR2 from the germline V gene are SGHTA and FQGNSA. The CDR3: CASSLSGRKTPGYTF. The CDR3 DNA reads as TGTGCCAGCAGCCTTTCCGGAAGGAAAACCCCAGGCTACACCTTC.

The rearrangement joins TRBV29-1 to TRBJ2-5; 13 nucleotides align to TRBD2. CDR1 is SQVTM, CDR2 ANQGSEA, per germline. The CDR3 has 14 amino acids. After removal of 3 bases from V and 4 bases from J, the junction contained 2 bases not matched to a gene. CDR3 nucleotide sequence: TGCAGCGTTGAGGGACTAGCGGGAAGAGAGACCCAGTACTTC. This sequence encodes CSVEGLAGRETQYF.

This clonotype has just a few counts. This chain links TRBV10-1 with TRBJ2-1, with D tentatively TRBD1 (5 bases). Germline assignment: CDR1 WNHNN and CDR2 SYGVQD (reference sequence). The CDR3 has 12 amino acids. Trimming shortened V by 8 bases and J by 6 bases, and 11 bases separated the two germline ends. The CDR3, as DNA: TGCGCCAGCGGGGCTGAAACCAATGAGCAGTTCTTC. Encoded protein: CASGAETNEQFF.

This clonotype was observed a handful of times. The chain uses TRBV14 and TRBJ2-5; 14 bases fit TRBD2. After removal of 4 bases from V and 5 bases from J, the junction contained 6 bases not matched to a gene. This CDR3 contains 16 residues. Looked up from germline, CDR1 is SGHDN and CDR2 is FVKESK. As DNA, the CDR3 is TGTGCCAGCAGCCTGCCGACTAGCGGGAGGGGTGAGACCCAGTACTTC. Amino acid sequence: CASSLPTSGRGETQYF.

Turning to this clonotype: One end of the junction does not line up with germline, which may come from a read error. V and J are TRBV20-1 and TRBJ2-7, with TRBD2 matching 9 bases. CDR1 and CDR2 (germline): DFQATT, SNEGSKA (reference sequence). The CDR3 has 14 amino acids. The DNA of the CDR3 is TGCAGTGCTAGAGGGACTAGCGCCTCCTACAAGCAGTACTTC. It is translated as CSARGTSASYKQYF.

The chain links TRBV9 to TRBJ1-1, with a tentative D call TRBD1 (5 bases). The CDR3 has 13 amino acids. The germline V gene encodes CDR1 SGDLS and CDR2 YYNGEE. V shed 4 bases and J shed 4 bases, with 11 bases lying between them. In DNA form, the CDR3 reads TGTGCCAGCAGCACCAGTAGGGGCACTGAAGCTTTCTTT. Translated, it gives CASSTSRGTEAFF.

CDR3 sequence: CSVGETGAYNEQFF. CDR3 bases: TGCAGCGTTGGGGAGACAGGGGCCTACAATGAGCAGTTCTTC. The chain carries TRBV29-1 and TRBJ2-1; TRBD1 matches at 8 bases. The V and J ends lost 4 bases and 2 bases, in that order; junction bases with no gene match: 4. The CDR3 covers 14 residues. Germline V gives CDR1 SQVTM, CDR2 ANQGSEA.

V is TRBV7-8 and J is TRBJ2-5; the D is unclear. V was shortened by 3 bases and J by 5 bases, with 10 bases between the two germline ends. Germline-derived CDR1 and CDR2 are SGHVS and FQNEAQ. CDR3 length: 13 residues. CDR3 sequence (DNA): TGTGCCAGCAGCTTGTCAGAGGTTGAGACCCAGTACTTC. The encoded protein is CASSLSEVETQYF. Looking up the rest from reference TRBV7-8 and TRBJ2-5 gives the full variable domain: GAGVSQSPRYKVAKRGQDVALRCDPISGHVSLFWYQQALGQGPEFLTYFQNEAQLDKSGLPSDRFFAERPEGSVSTLKIQRTQQEDSAVYLCASSLSEVETQYFGPGTRLLVL.

The chain couples TRBV10-3 to TRBJ2-7; 13 bases line up with TRBD2. The CDR3 runs to 18 residues. Trimming took 2 bases from V and 0 from J; bases not matched to a gene: 7. CDR1 is ENHRY, CDR2 SYGVKD, per germline. The DNA for the CDR3 is TGTGCCATCAGTGAGCGACCGCGACTAGCGGGGGGCTCCTACGAGCAGTACTTC. Encoded protein: CAISERPRLAGGSYEQYF.

A few counts support this clonotype. This chain connects TRBV20-1 to TRBJ1-2; perhaps TRBD1 as D (5 bases). The V and J ends lost 6 bases and 8 bases respectively, with 16 bases between them. The V gene's germline CDR1 is DFQATT and CDR2 SNEGSKA (reference sequence). The CDR3 runs to 12 residues. Here the CDR3 DNA reads TGCAGTGCGTGGTGGAGGGGCGCCGGCTACACCTTC. This codes for CSAWWRGAGYTF.

This rearrangement joins TRBV20-1 to TRBJ2-1; no definite D call. The CDR3 is made up of 12 amino acids. V shed 6 bases and J shed 6 bases, with 12 bases lying between them. CDR1 is DFQATT, CDR2 SNEGSKA, per germline (reference sequence). DNA for the CDR3: TGCAGTGCGGAGAGAATCCTCAATGAGCAGTTCTTC. Translating it yields CSAERILNEQFF.

This clonotype was observed a handful of times. The CDR3 protein is CASSWDSANTGELFF. The CDR3 DNA is TGTGCCAGCTCATGGGACTCCGCGAACACCGGGGAGCTGTTTTTT. The rearrangement joins TRBV6-2 or TRBV6-3 to TRBJ2-2; tentative D call: TRBD2 (6 bases). The germline V gene has CDR1 MNHEY and CDR2 SVGEGT. The CDR3 runs to 15 residues. Trimming took 8 bases from V and 0 from J, leaving 13 bases between them.

This clonotype was seen a few times. This sequence joins TRBV12-3 or TRBV12-4 and TRBJ2-1, with 7 bases aligning to TRBD2. Losses at the gene ends were 3 bases for V and 6 bases for J; bases not matched to a gene: 5. This CDR3 has 14 residues. This CDR3 reads CASSFGGGSNEQFF. The CDR3 nucleotides are TGTGCCAGCAGTTTCGGGGGAGGGTCCAATGAGCAGTTCTTC.

This clonotype occurred a few times. The chain is built from TRBV29-1 and TRBJ1-1, with a possible D match to TRBD1 (6 bases). CDR1 is SQVTM and CDR2 is ANQGSEA in the germline V gene. V was shortened by 3 bases and J by 3 bases, with 20 bases between the two germline ends. The CDR3 totals 16 residues. The CDR3 nucleotides read TGCAGCGTTGAGCATACGGCAGGGGCCCAGTACACTGAAGCTTTCTTT. It codes for CSVEHTAGAQYTEAFF.

Only a few counts were recorded for this clonotype. The chain combines TRBV5-6 with TRBJ2-7, with 14 bases matching TRBD2. This CDR3 is 18 amino acids long. Germline-derived CDR1 and CDR2 are SGHDT and YYEEEE. The J segment lost 3 bases and the V segment lost 5 bases, leaving 13 bases of the junction unmatched. The CDR3 here is CASRLTSGRALGFYEQYV. The CDR3 DNA is TGTGCCAGCAGACTGACTAGCGGGAGGGCTCTTGGTTTCTACGAGCAGTACGTC.

The chain has TRBV14 and TRBJ2-7; 7 nucleotides align to TRBD2. Germline V CDR1 and CDR2: SGHDN, FVKESK. The CDR3 totals 14 residues. V was clipped by 4 bases and J by 7 bases; unmatched bases: 10. The chain's CDR3 is CASSLTRLAREQYF. The DNA for the CDR3 is TGTGCCAGCAGCCTAACCCGACTAGCCAGGGAGCAGTACTTC.

The chain is built from TRBV27 and TRBJ2-3; the D is unclear. Trimming took 6 bases from V and 1 from J, leaving 11 bases between them. This CDR3 contains 14 residues. The germline CDR1 and CDR2 sequences are MNHEY and SMNVEV (reference sequence). The CDR3 sequence: CASRVGVGTDTQYF. The CDR3, as DNA: TGTGCCAGCAGGGTCGGAGTAGGCACAGATACGCAGTATTTT.

The genes are TRBV30 and TRBJ1-6, with D unclear. Germline V gene data show CDR1 as GTSNPN and CDR2 as SVGIG (reference sequence). The CDR3 is 12 amino acids. The V end lost 3 bases, the J end lost 13 bases, and 13 bases lay between the germline ends. The CDR3 region is CAWRFGPGPLHF. The CDR3 nucleotides read TGTGCCTGGAGGTTCGGTCCGGGCCCCCTCCACTTT.

This clonotype was recorded a few times. V gene TRBV11-2 combines with J gene TRBJ2-5; D tentatively fits TRBD1 or TRBD2 (5 bases each). V was pared by 4 bases and J by 5 bases, with 26 bases between. Germline V lookup: CDR1 SGHAT, CDR2 FQNNGV. CDR3 length equals 18 residues. The CDR3 reads CASSSRGTVDRMGETQYF. In DNA, the CDR3 is TGTGCCAGCAGCTCGAGGGGCACGGTCGATCGGATGGGGGAGACCCAGTACTTC.

The chain employs TRBV4-3 and TRBJ1-5, with a weak D call TRBD1 (5 bases). The V gene's germline CDR1 is LGHNA and CDR2 YSLEER. CDR3 length equals 17 residues. Trimming shortened V by 0 bases and J by 6 bases, and 18 bases separated the two germline ends. The CDR3 here is CASSQDWGPGRIQPQHF. CDR3 DNA sequence: TGCGCCAGCAGCCAAGATTGGGGCCCGGGGAGGATTCAGCCCCAGCATTTT.

The chain recombines TRBV18 with TRBJ2-7; tentative D call: TRBD2 (5 bases). The CDR3 loop spans 14 amino acids. Per germline, CDR1 KGHSH and CDR2 LQKENI. Trimming pared 3 bases from V and 0 bases from J, leaving 9 bases between. The DNA of the CDR3 is TGTGCCAGCTCACCGAGGGTCACCTCCTACGAGCAGTACGTC. This translates into CASSPRVTSYEQYV.

This clonotype was observed a handful of times. This chain joins TRBV10-3 and TRBJ2-2; either TRBD1 or TRBD2 may supply D (5 bases each). The CDR3 is made up of 15 amino acids. Trimming took 6 bases from V and 3 from J, leaving 14 bases between them. CDR1 and CDR2 (germline): ENHRY, SYGVKD. This CDR3 reads CAIRGTQKDTGELFF. In DNA form, the CDR3 reads TGTGCCATCAGAGGGACCCAAAAGGACACCGGGGAGCTGTTTTTT.

In DNA form, the CDR3 reads TGTGCCAGCAGCTTAGGAGGGAACGGCAATCAGCCCCAGCATTTT. It codes for CASSLGGNGNQPQHF. The rearrangement uses TRBV7-2 and TRBJ1-5, with D hard to call. This CDR3 contains 15 residues. The V gene's germline CDR1 is SGHTA and CDR2 FQGNSA. V lost 1 base and J 2 bases, leaving 9 bases between the germline ends.

V and J are TRBV20-1 and TRBJ2-3, with D unresolved. This CDR3 spans 11 amino acids. Trimming pared 6 bases from V and 8 bases from J, leaving 12 bases between. Germline CDR1 and CDR2: DFQATT and SNEGSKA (reference sequence). In nucleotides, the CDR3 is TGCAGTGCCGAGAGGACCTCTACGCAGTATTTT. Amino acids: CSAERTSTQYF.

The chain combines TRBV4-2 with TRBJ2-7; 9 bases align to TRBD2. CDR3 length: 15 residues. From germline, CDR1 is LGHNA and CDR2 YNFKEQ. With 0 bases clipped from V and 5 bases from J, the junction kept 5 bases outside the gene matches. The CDR3 DNA sequence: TGTGCCAGCAGCCAAGAAGGTAGCGGGAGCCACGAGCAGTACTTC. This translates into CASSQEGSGSHEQYF.

This clonotype occurred once. V and J are TRBV25-1 and TRBJ2-7, with 11 bases identical to TRBD2. Germline assignment: CDR1 MGHDK and CDR2 SYGVNS. V lost 6 bases and J lost 6; bases outside the gene matches: 7. This CDR3 region has 14 residues. Written as DNA, the CDR3 is TGTGCCAGCAGCTTCCCCGGGACTAGCGGCGAGCAGTACTTC. Translation gives CASSFPGTSGEQYF.